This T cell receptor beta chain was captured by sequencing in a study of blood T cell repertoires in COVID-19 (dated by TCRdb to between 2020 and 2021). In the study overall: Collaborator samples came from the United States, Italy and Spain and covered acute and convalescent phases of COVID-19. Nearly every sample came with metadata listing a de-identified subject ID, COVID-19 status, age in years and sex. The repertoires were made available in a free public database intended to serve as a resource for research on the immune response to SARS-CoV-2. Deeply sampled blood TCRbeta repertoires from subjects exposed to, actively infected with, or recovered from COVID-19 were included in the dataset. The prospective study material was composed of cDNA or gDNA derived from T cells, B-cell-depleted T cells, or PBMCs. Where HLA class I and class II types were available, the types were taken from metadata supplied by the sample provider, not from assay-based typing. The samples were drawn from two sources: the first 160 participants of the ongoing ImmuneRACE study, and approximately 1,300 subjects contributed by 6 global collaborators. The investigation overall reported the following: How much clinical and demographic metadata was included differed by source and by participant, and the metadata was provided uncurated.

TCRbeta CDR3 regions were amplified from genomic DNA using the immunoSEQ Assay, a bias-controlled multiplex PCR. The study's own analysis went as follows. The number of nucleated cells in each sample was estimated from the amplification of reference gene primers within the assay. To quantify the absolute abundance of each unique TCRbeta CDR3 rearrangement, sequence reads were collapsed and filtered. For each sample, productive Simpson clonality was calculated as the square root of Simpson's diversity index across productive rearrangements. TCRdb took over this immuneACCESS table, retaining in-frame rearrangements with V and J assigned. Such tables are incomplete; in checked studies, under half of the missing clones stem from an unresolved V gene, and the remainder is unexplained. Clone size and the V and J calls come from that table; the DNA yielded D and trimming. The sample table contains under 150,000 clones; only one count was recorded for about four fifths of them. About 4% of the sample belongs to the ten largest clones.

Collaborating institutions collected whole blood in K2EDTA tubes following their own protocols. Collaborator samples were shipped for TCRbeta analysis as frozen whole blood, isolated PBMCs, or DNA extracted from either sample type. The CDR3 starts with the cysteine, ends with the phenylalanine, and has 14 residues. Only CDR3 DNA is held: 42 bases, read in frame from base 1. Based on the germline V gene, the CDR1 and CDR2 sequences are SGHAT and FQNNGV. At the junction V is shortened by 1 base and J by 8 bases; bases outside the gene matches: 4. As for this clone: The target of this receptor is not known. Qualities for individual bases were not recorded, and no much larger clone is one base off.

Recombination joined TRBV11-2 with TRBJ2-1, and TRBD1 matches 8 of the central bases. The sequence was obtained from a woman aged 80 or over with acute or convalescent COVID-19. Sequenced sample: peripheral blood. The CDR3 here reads CASSLGPGGDEQFF. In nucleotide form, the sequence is TGTGCCAGCAGCTTAGGCCCAGGGGGCGATGAGCAGTTCTTC. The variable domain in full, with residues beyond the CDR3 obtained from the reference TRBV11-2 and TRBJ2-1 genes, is EAGVAQSPRYKIIEKRQSVAFWCNPISGHATLYWYQQILGQGPKLLIQFQNNGVVDDSQLPKDRFSAERLKGVDSTLKIQPAKLEDSAVYLCASSLGPGGDEQFFGPGTRLTVL.